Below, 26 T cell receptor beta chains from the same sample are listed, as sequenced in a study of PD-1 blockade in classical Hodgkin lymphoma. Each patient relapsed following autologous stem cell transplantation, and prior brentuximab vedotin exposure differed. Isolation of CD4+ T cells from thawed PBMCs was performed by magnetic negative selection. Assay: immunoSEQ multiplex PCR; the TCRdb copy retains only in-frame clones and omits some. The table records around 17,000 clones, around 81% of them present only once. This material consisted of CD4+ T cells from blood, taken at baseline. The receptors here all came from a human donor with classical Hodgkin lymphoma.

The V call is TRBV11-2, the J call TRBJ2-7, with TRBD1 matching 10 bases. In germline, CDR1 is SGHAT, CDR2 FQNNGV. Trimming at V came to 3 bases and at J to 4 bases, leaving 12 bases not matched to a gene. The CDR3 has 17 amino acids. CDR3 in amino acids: CASSLTIGTGEWYEQYF. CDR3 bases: TGTGCCAGCAGCTTGACGATCGGGACAGGGGAGTGGTACGAGCAGTACTTC.

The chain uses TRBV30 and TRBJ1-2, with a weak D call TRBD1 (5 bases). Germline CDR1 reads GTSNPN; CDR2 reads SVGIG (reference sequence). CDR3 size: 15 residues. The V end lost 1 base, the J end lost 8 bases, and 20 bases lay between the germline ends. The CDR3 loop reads CAWSDRSREVIGYTF. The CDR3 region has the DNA TGTGCCTGGAGTGATCGAAGCAGGGAGGTGATAGGCTACACCTTC.

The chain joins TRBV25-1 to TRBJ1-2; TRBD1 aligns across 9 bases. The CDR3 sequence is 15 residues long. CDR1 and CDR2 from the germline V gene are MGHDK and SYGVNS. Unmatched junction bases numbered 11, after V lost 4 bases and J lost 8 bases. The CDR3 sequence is CASSGRGQGLEGYTF. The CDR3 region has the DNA TGTGCCAGCAGTGGCCGGGGACAGGGCCTCGAAGGCTACACCTTC.

The CDR3 nucleotides read TGTGCCAGCAGCTTGGTCAGGGTTAACTATGGCTACACCTTC. The encoded protein is CASSLVRVNYGYTF. The V gene is TRBV5-6, the J gene TRBJ1-2; maybe TRBD1 (5 bases). The germline CDR1 and CDR2 sequences are SGHDT and YYEEEE. The CDR3 extends over 14 amino acids. Trimming pared 0 bases from V and 1 base from J, leaving 7 bases between.

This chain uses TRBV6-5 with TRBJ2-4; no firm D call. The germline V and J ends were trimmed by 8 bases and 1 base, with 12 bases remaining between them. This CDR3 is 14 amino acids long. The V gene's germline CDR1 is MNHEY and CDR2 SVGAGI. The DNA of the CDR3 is TGTGCCAGCGGTTGGGTTTCGGCCAAAAACATTCAGTACTTC. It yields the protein CASGWVSAKNIQYF.

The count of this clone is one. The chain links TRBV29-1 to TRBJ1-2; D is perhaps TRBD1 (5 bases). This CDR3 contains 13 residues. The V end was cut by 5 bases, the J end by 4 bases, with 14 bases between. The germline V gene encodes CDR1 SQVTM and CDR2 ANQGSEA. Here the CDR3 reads CSVFSGGSYGYTF. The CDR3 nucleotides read TGCAGCGTTTTCAGTGGGGGGTCCTATGGCTACACCTTC.

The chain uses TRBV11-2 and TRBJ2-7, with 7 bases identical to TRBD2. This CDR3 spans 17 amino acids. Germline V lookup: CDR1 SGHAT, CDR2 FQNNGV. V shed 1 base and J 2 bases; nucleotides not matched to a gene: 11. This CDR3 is CASSLGSSGHLPYEQYF. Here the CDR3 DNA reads TGTGCCAGCAGCTTAGGGTCTAGCGGCCATTTACCCTACGAGCAGTACTTC.

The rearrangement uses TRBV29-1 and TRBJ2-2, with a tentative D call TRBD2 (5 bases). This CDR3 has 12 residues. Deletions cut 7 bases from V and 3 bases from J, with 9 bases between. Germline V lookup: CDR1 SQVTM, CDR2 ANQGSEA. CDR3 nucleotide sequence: TGCAGCGCTGCGGGTTACACCGGGGAGCTGTTTTTT. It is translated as CSAAGYTGELFF.

CDR3 in DNA: TGTGCCAGCAGCACCGGGACTGGGGGGGGGAACACTGAAGCTTTCTTT. This sequence encodes CASSTGTGGGNTEAFF. V usage is TRBV5-4 and J usage is TRBJ1-1; D is perhaps TRBD1 (5 bases). This CDR3 contains 16 residues. V was clipped by 4 bases and J by 1 base, with 17 bases between them. Germline-derived CDR1 and CDR2 are SGHNT and YYREEE (reference sequence).

This chain's CDR3 is CASSFRTGGSYEQYF. The CDR3 DNA reads as TGTGCCAGCAGCTTCCGGACAGGGGGTTCCTACGAGCAGTACTTC. The chain combines TRBV6-6 with TRBJ2-7; TRBD1 aligns across 10 bases. The length of the CDR3 is 15 residues. Germline V gene data show CDR1 as MNHNY and CDR2 as SVGAGI (reference sequence). V was clipped by 6 bases and J by 1 base; unmatched bases: 6.

The CDR3 coding sequence is TGTGCCAGCAGCTTAAATAGGGCACAAGGCTACGAGCAGTACTTC. It is translated as CASSLNRAQGYEQYF. This chain joins TRBV7-8 and TRBJ2-7; D is ambiguous. Looked up from germline, CDR1 is SGHVS and CDR2 is FQNEAQ. This CDR3 has 15 amino acids. Trimming cost V 2 bases and J 3 bases, with 14 bases left between them.

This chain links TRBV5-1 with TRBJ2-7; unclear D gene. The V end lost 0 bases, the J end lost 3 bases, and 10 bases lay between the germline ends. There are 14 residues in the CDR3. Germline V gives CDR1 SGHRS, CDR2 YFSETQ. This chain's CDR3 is CASSLETHNYEQYF. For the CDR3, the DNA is TGCGCCAGCAGCTTGGAGACCCACAACTACGAGCAGTACTTC.

The CDR3 nucleotides read TGTGCCAGCAGCTTCCAACCGACCCTAAGGGACACTGAAGCTTTCTTT. Protein product: CASSFQPTLRDTEAFF. The chain combines TRBV5-6 with TRBJ1-1, with D hard to call. Between the trimmed V and J ends, which lost 2 bases and 3 bases, there was a span of 17 bases. The CDR3 contains 16 residues. Germline CDR1 is SGHDT and CDR2 is YYEEEE.

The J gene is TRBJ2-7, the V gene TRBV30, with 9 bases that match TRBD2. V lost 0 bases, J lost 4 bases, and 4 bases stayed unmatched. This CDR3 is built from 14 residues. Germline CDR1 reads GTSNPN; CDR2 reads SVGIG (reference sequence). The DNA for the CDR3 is TGTGCCTGGAGTGTTAGCGGGAGCGGATACGAGCAGTACTTC. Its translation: CAWSVSGSGYEQYF.

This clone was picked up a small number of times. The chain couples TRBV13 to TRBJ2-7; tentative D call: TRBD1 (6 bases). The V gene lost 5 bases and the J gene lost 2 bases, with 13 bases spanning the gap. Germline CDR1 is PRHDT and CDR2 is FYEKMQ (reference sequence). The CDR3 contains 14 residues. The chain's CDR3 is CASSRGQPAYEQYF. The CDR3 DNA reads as TGTGCCAGCAGCCGCGGACAGCCTGCCTACGAGCAGTACTTC.

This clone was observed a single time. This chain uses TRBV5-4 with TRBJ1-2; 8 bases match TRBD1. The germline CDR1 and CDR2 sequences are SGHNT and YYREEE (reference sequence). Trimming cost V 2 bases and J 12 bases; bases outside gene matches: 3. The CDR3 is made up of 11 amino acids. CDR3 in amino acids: CASSFGQGHTF. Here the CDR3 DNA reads TGTGCCAGCAGCTTCGGACAGGGCCACACCTTC.

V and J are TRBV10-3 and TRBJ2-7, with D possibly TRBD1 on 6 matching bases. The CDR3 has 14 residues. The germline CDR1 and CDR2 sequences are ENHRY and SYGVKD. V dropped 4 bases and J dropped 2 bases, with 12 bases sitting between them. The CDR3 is CAISGTVPTYEQYF. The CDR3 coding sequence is TGTGCCATCAGTGGGACAGTACCCACCTACGAGCAGTACTTC.

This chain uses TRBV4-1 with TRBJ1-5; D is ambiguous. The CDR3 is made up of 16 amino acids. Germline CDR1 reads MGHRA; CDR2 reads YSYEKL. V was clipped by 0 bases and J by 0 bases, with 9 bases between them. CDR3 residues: CASSQDSAGSNQPQHF. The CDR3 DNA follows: TGCGCCAGCAGCCAAGACTCCGCCGGTAGCAATCAGCCCCAGCATTTT.

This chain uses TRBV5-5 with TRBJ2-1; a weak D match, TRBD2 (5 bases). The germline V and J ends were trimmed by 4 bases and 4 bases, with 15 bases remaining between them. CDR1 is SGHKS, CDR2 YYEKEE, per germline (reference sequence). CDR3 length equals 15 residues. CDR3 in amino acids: CASSPGWRRYNEQFF. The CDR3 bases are TGTGCCAGCAGCCCCGGATGGAGGCGTTACAATGAGCAGTTCTTC. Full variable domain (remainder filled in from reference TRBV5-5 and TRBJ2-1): DAGVTQSPTHLIKTRGQQVTLRCSPISGHKSVSWYQQVLGQGPQFIFQYYEKEERGRGNFPDRFSARQFPNYSSELNVNALLLGDSALYLCASSPGWRRYNEQFFGPGTRLTVL.

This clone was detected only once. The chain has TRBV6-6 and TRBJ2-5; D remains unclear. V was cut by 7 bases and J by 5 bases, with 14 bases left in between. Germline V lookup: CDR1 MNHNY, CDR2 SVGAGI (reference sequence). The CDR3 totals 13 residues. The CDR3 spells CASKVRAWETQYF. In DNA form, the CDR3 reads TGTGCCAGCAAGGTCAGAGCGTGGGAGACCCAGTACTTC.

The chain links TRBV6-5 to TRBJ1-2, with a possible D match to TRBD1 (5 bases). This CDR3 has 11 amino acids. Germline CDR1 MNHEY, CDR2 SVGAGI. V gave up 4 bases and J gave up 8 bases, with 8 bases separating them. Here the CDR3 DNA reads TGTGCCAGCAGTTCGACAGTAGGCTACACCTTC. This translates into CASSSTVGYTF.

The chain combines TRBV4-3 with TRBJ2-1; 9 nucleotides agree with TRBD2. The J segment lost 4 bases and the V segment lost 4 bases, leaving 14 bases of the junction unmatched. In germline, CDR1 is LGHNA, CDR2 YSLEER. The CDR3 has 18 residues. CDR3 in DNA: TGCGCCAGCAGCCCATATGCCGCGGGCGGGAGGGGGTACAATGAGCAGTTCTTC. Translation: CASSPYAAGGRGYNEQFF.

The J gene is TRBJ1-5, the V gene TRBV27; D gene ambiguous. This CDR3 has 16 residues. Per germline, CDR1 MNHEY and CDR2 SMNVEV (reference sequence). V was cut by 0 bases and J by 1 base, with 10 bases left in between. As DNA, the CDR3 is TGTGCCAGCAGTTTATCGCCCGGGTTAAGCAATCAGCCCCAGCATTTT. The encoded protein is CASSLSPGLSNQPQHF.

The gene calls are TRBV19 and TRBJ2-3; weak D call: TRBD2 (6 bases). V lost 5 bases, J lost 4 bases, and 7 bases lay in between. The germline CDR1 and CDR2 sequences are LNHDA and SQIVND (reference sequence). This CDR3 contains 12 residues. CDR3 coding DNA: TGTGCCAGTAGTGGAGGGGCAGATACGCAGTATTTT. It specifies CASSGGADTQYF.

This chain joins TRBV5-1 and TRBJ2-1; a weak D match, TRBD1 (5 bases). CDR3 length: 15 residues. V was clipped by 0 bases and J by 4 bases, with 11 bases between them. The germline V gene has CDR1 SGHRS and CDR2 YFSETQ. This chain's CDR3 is CASSLDTGEYNEQFF. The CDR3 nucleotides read TGCGCCAGCAGCTTGGATACAGGAGAATACAATGAGCAGTTCTTC.

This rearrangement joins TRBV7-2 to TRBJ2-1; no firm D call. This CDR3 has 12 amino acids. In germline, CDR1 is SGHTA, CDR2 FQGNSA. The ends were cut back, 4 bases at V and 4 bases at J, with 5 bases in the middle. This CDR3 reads CASSYEYNEQFF. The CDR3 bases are TGTGCCAGCAGCTACGAATACAATGAGCAGTTCTTC. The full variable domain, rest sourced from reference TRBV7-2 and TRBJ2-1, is GAGVSQSPSNKVTEKGKDVELRCDPISGHTALYWYRQSLGQGLEFLIYFQGNSAPDKSGLPSDRFSAERTGGSVSTLTIQRTQQEDSAVYLCASSYEYNEQFFGPGTRLTVL.